Shown below are 22 T cell receptor beta chains from a single sample sequenced in a study of OX40 agonist ivuxolimab in advanced cancers. Repertoires were generated with immunoSEQ multiplex PCR, while TCRdb's copy carries only in-frame clones and drops some. The repertoire has tens of thousands of clones, around 79% of them found once; the top ten carry roughly 18%. The material was CD4+ or CD8+ T cells sorted from blood, obtained in a trial of the OX40 agonist ivuxolimab. These receptors all stem from an adult with an advanced solid tumor such as melanoma, head and neck, liver or kidney cancer.

The gene calls are TRBV7-2 and TRBJ2-3; D not certain. V was clipped by 1 base and J by 3 bases, with 5 bases between them. CDR3 size: 13 residues. Germline CDR1 SGHTA, CDR2 FQGNSA. The CDR3 bases are TGTGCCAGCAGCTTAGTGGGTACAGATACGCAGTATTTT. Its protein is CASSLVGTDTQYF.

In this sample, this clone turned up once. The CDR3 DNA follows: TGTGCCAGCAGTTACGGGCAGGCTTCCTACGAGCAGTACTTC. Its translation: CASSYGQASYEQYF. The gene calls are TRBV6-6 and TRBJ2-7; D is unresolved. The CDR3 contains 14 residues. The germline V gene has CDR1 MNHNY and CDR2 SVGAGI (reference sequence). Trimming shortened V by 2 bases and J by 1 base, and 9 bases separated the two germline ends.

In its sample, this clone was seen a few times. V and J are TRBV11-3 and TRBJ2-1, with D maybe TRBD2 (6 bases). V lost 4 bases and J 5 bases, leaving 18 bases between the germline ends. Germline V gene data show CDR1 as SGHNT and CDR2 as YENEEA. The CDR3 runs 16 residues. The CDR3 is CASSSRESSLHNEQFF. The CDR3 nucleotides read TGTGCCAGCAGCTCACGGGAGTCTTCCCTTCACAATGAGCAGTTCTTC.

The CDR3 DNA is TGTGCCAGCAGTTTAACTAGCTCGAGCGAGCAGTACTTC. Its translation: CASSLTSSSEQYF. The chain is built from TRBV27 and TRBJ2-7, with D possibly matching TRBD2 (6 bases). Germline V gene data show CDR1 as MNHEY and CDR2 as SMNVEV (reference sequence). With 2 bases removed from V and 6 bases from J, the gap between germline ends came to 11 bases. The CDR3 is made up of 13 amino acids.

This clone was counted once. The chain combines TRBV7-7 with TRBJ2-3, with D unclear. With 1 base removed from V and 3 bases from J, the gap between germline ends came to 8 bases. Looked up from germline, CDR1 is SSHAT and CDR2 is FNYEAQ (reference sequence). The CDR3 sequence is 14 residues long. The CDR3 reads CASSLGSGTDTQYF. DNA of the CDR3: TGTGCCAGCAGCTTAGGGTCCGGGACAGATACGCAGTATTTT.

The chain joins TRBV5-4 to TRBJ2-1; D might be TRBD2 (6 bases). There are 15 residues in the CDR3. Germline V gene sequence: CDR1 SGHNT, CDR2 YYREEE (reference sequence). V lost 3 bases, J lost 2 bases, and 12 bases lay in between. The CDR3: CASSSGLETYNEQFF. The CDR3 DNA is TGTGCCAGCAGCTCGGGACTCGAAACCTACAATGAGCAGTTCTTC.

This chain links TRBV5-1 with TRBJ2-7, with D possibly called TRBD1 or TRBD2 (5 bases each). The V gene lost 1 base and the J gene lost 5 bases, with 10 bases spanning the gap. This CDR3 comprises 13 residues. Germline assignment: CDR1 SGHRS and CDR2 YFSETQ. This CDR3 reads CASSLRMGDEQYF. In nucleotides, the CDR3 is TGCGCCAGCAGCTTGAGGATGGGGGACGAGCAGTACTTC.

V gene TRBV29-1 combines with J gene TRBJ1-1, with 10 bases identical to TRBD1. Losses at the gene ends were 6 bases for V and 5 bases for J; bases not matched to a gene: 12. CDR1 is SQVTM and CDR2 is ANQGSEA in the germline V gene. This CDR3 is 15 amino acids long. CDR3 DNA: TGCAGCGTCCCAGGACAGGGGGTTGTTGCGACTGAAGCTTTCTTT. This translates into CSVPGQGVVATEAFF.

V and J are TRBV5-6 and TRBJ2-1; D call uncertain. This CDR3 region has 14 residues. Trimming took 4 bases from V and 0 from J, leaving 8 bases between them. The V gene's germline CDR1 is SGHDT and CDR2 YYEEEE. The CDR3 DNA reads as TGTGCCAGCAGCCCCAAGGTCTCCTACAATGAGCAGTTCTTC. It encodes CASSPKVSYNEQFF.

This chain links TRBV6-5 with TRBJ1-2; no clear D gene. V lost 5 bases, J lost 3 bases, and 10 bases lay in between. From germline, CDR1 is MNHEY and CDR2 SVGAGI. The CDR3 sequence is 13 residues long. In DNA, the CDR3 is TGTGCCAGCAGTCCCCAGGTAGACTATGGCTACACCTTC. Its translation: CASSPQVDYGYTF.

This chain connects TRBV7-2 to TRBJ1-1; D gene uncertain. Between the trimmed V and J ends, which lost 2 bases and 0 bases, there was a span of 10 bases. The CDR3 length is 15 residues. Germline CDR1 reads SGHTA; CDR2 reads FQGNSA. The CDR3 protein is CASSLLAQLNTEAFF. CDR3 in DNA: TGTGCCAGCAGCTTACTTGCACAGTTGAACACTGAAGCTTTCTTT.

This clone was picked up a small number of times. The chain couples TRBV5-6 to TRBJ2-7; TRBD1 aligns across 7 bases. J lost 4 bases, V lost 4 bases, and 8 bases had no gene match. The CDR3 is made up of 14 amino acids. Germline loops: CDR1 SGHDT, CDR2 YYEEEE. The CDR3 spells CASSPGTVPYEQYF. The CDR3 DNA follows: TGTGCCAGCAGCCCCGGGACAGTACCTTACGAGCAGTACTTC.

Only one count was recorded for this clone. The genes are TRBV10-3 and TRBJ1-4, with 7 nucleotides matching TRBD1. Germline values: CDR1 ENHRY, CDR2 SYGVKD. The CDR3 totals 12 residues. Germline trimming cut 10 bases from V and 4 bases from J; bases unmatched to any gene: 3. Here the CDR3 reads CATQGGNEKLFF. CDR3 in DNA: TGTGCCACCCAGGGGGGTAATGAAAAACTGTTTTTT.

This clone was observed a few times. The chain is built from TRBV7-2 and TRBJ1-6; D gene unclear. This CDR3 is 13 amino acids long. In germline, CDR1 is SGHTA, CDR2 FQGNSA. V was clipped by 4 bases and J by 10 bases, with 11 bases between them. This chain's CDR3 is CASSSTTLSPLHF. The CDR3 region has the DNA TGTGCCAGCAGCTCCACTACGCTGTCACCCCTCCACTTT.

This rearrangement joins TRBV4-1 to TRBJ1-4; tentatively, D is TRBD1 (5 bases). V lost 0 bases, J lost 8 bases, and 19 bases lay in between. This CDR3 is 17 amino acids long. Germline loops: CDR1 MGHRA, CDR2 YSYEKL. CDR3 coding DNA: TGCGCCAGCAGCCAAGATCCAGGGAGGGGAACTAGGGAAAAACTGTTTTTT. Amino acids: CASSQDPGRGTREKLFF.

The chain joins TRBV7-9 to TRBJ2-7; the match to TRBD2 covers 7 bases. CDR3 length equals 15 residues. With 4 bases clipped from V and 4 bases from J, the junction kept 10 bases outside the gene matches. Per the germline V gene, CDR1 is SEHNR and CDR2 is FQNEAQ (reference sequence). The CDR3 protein is CASSSIAGVPYEQYF. The CDR3 DNA reads as TGTGCCAGCAGCTCGATAGCGGGCGTCCCTTACGAGCAGTACTTC. The variable domain in full, with the rest retrieved from reference TRBV7-9 and TRBJ2-7, is DTGVSQNPRHKITKRGQNVTFRCDPISEHNRLYWYRQTLGQGPEFLTYFQNEAQLEKSRLLSDRFSAERPKGSFSTLEIQRTEQGDSAMYLCASSSIAGVPYEQYFGPGTRLTVT.

This CDR3 reads CASSLTGHSPLHF. In DNA form, the CDR3 reads TGTGCCAGCAGCTTAACGGGACATTCACCCCTCCACTTT. The chain joins TRBV7-2 to TRBJ1-6, with D tentatively TRBD1 (5 bases). Germline V CDR1 and CDR2: SGHTA, FQGNSA. V lost 2 bases and J lost 8, with 7 bases in between. The length of the CDR3 is 13 residues.

The gene calls are TRBV6-5 and TRBJ2-5; D may match TRBD1 or TRBD2 (7 bases each). The CDR3 totals 15 residues. The germline gives CDR1 MNHEY, CDR2 SVGAGI. Deletions cut 3 bases from V and 5 bases from J, with 16 bases between. The CDR3 sequence: CASSYTRGGLETQYF. The CDR3 DNA reads TGTGCCAGCAGTTATACCAGGGGGGGATTGGAGACCCAGTACTTC.

By proportion, this clone is large. The V and J genes are TRBV6-5 and TRBJ1-1; 7 bases are shared with TRBD1. Looked up from germline, CDR1 is MNHEY and CDR2 is SVGAGI. J gave up 4 bases and V 6 bases, and 5 bases lay outside the gene matches. The CDR3 totals 13 residues. The CDR3 protein is CASRQGSGTEAFF. The DNA of the CDR3 is TGTGCCAGCAGACAGGGGTCGGGCACTGAAGCTTTCTTT.

This clone was seen a single time. The V call is TRBV27, the J call TRBJ2-7; 10 bases are a match to TRBD2. With V trimmed by 0 bases and J by 2 bases, 10 bases remained unmatched. This CDR3 is built from 18 residues. Germline CDR1 MNHEY, CDR2 SMNVEV (reference sequence). The CDR3 loop is CASSLSPSGRGGTYEQYF. The CDR3 DNA sequence: TGTGCCAGCAGTTTATCGCCTAGCGGGAGAGGGGGAACCTACGAGCAGTACTTC.

The chain recombines TRBV7-9 with TRBJ2-3; TRBD2 might be the D (6 bases). Germline V gene lookup returns CDR1 SEHNR and CDR2 FQNEAQ (reference sequence). Trimming cost V 4 bases and J 5 bases, with 10 bases left between them. CDR3 length equals 13 residues. DNA of the CDR3: TGTGCCAGCAGCTACTCGCGGGGAGATACGCAGTATTTT. Protein sequence: CASSYSRGDTQYF.

V and J are TRBV13 and TRBJ2-7; D might be TRBD2 (6 bases). The CDR3 is made up of 14 amino acids. V shed 5 bases and J shed 3 bases, with 14 bases lying between them. Germline CDR1 is PRHDT and CDR2 is FYEKMQ (reference sequence). CDR3 protein: CASSQQEGGYEQYF. DNA of the CDR3: TGTGCCAGCAGCCAGCAAGAGGGAGGCTACGAGCAGTACTTC.